These T cell receptor beta chains were read from a single sample in a study of blood T cell repertoires in COVID-19. Produced via immunoSEQ multiplex PCR; TCRdb's table is partial and in-frame only. The sample records about 140,000 clones, around 86% being singletons. The sequencing sample was made of peripheral blood. These receptors originate from a human donor in a cohort sampled during active COVID-19. Each CDR3 is given with its conserved first and last residue. The D gene is left open where the match is weak. Rows may omit the clone size; those that give it use once, few, many or a size class.

v_call	j_call	d_call	clone_size	cdr3_aa	cdr3_nt
TRBV18	TRBJ2-7	TRBD2	-	CASSPFGSGRDYEQYF	TGTGCCAGCTCACCATTCGGTAGCGGGAGGGACTACGAGCAGTACTTC
TRBV28	TRBJ2-5	TRBD1	-	CASTDSSTGGGQETQYF	TGTGCCAGCACCGATTCGTCGACAGGGGGAGGTCAAGAGACCCAGTACTTC
TRBV28	TRBJ1-2	-	-	CASSLPGSGYTF	TGTGCCAGCAGTTTACCGGGGTCAGGCTACACCTTC
TRBV5-1	TRBJ2-1	TRBD2	-	CASNLAGGPNEQFF	TGCGCCAGCAACTTAGCGGGGGGGCCTAATGAGCAGTTCTTC
TRBV28	TRBJ1-5	TRBD1	-	CASRRAGGGIGNQPQHF	TGTGCCAGCAGAAGGGCAGGGGGCGGTATTGGCAATCAGCCCCAGCATTTT
TRBV27	TRBJ2-7	-	-	CASSLSSLGGYEQYF	TGTGCCAGCAGTTTATCCTCGCTAGGGGGATACGAGCAGTACTTC
TRBV19	TRBJ1-1	-	-	CASSIASRGHLNTEAFF	TGTGCCAGTAGTATAGCAAGCAGGGGACACCTGAACACTGAAGCTTTCTTT
TRBV2	TRBJ1-1	TRBD1	-	CASNLDRARGVDTEAFF	TGTGCCAGCAACCTGGACAGGGCGCGAGGCGTGGACACTGAAGCTTTCTTT
TRBV4-2	TRBJ1-5	TRBD1	few	CASSQGPQGDVQPQHF	TGTGCCAGCAGCCAAGGCCCCCAGGGGGACGTACAGCCCCAGCATTTT
TRBV12-3/TRBV12-4	TRBJ1-6	-	-	CASSYTVSPLHF	TGTGCCAGCAGTTACACAGTTTCACCCCTCCACTTT
TRBV28	TRBJ1-1	-	-	CASRKTGNTEAFF	TGTGCCAGCAGAAAGACAGGGAACACTGAAGCTTTCTTT
TRBV9	TRBJ2-2	-	-	CASSALGGQTNTGELFF	TGTGCCAGCAGCGCGCTGGGGGGACAGACGAACACCGGGGAGCTGTTTTTT
TRBV7-9	TRBJ2-5	TRBD2	once	CASSAGGGFEKTQYF	TGTGCCAGCAGCGCGGGAGGGGGCTTTGAAAAGACCCAGTACTTC
TRBV30	TRBJ2-1	-	once	CAWSVQAGLTSEQFF	TGTGCCTGGAGTGTACAAGCGGGCCTTACTAGTGAGCAGTTCTTC
TRBV7-9	TRBJ2-7	-	-	CASSLAASWREQYF	TGTGCCAGCAGCTTAGCGGCTAGCTGGAGGGAGCAGTACTTC
TRBV5-6	TRBJ2-7	-	-	CASSLGSVLYEQYF	TGTGCCAGCAGCTTGGGCAGCGTACTTTACGAGCAGTACTTC
TRBV28	TRBJ1-4	-	once	CASSLIEAATNEKLFF	TGTGCCAGCAGTTTAATCGAGGCTGCAACTAATGAAAAACTGTTTTTT
TRBV3-1/TRBV3-2	TRBJ2-1	TRBD2	-	CASSQGLAGPGEQFF	TGTGCCAGCAGCCAAGGACTAGCGGGGCCGGGTGAGCAGTTCTTC
TRBV9	TRBJ2-5	TRBD1	-	CASSVRQTGGQETQYF	TGTGCCAGCAGCGTCCGACAGACAGGGGGTCAGGAGACCCAGTACTTC
TRBV20-1	TRBJ2-7	TRBD2	-	CSASTVAGAAFYEQYF	TGCAGTGCTAGTACGGTAGCGGGAGCTGCCTTCTACGAGCAGTACTTC
TRBV28	TRBJ2-7	-	-	CASSLSRGSYEQYF	TGTGCCAGCAGTTTATCACGGGGCTCCTACGAGCAGTACTTC
TRBV5-1	TRBJ2-3	-	-	CASSPEGTRRTDTQYF	TGCGCCAGCAGCCCCGAGGGGACACGGCGTACAGATACGCAGTATTTT
TRBV3-1/TRBV3-2	TRBJ2-2	TRBD1	-	CASSRRRQGTSGELFF	TGTGCCAGCAGCCGCCGCCGACAGGGAACGTCCGGGGAGCTGTTTTTT
TRBV30	TRBJ1-2	TRBD1	-	CAWSVRDSPMGYGYTF	TGTGCCTGGAGTGTACGGGACAGCCCGATGGGGTATGGCTACACCTTC
TRBV18	TRBJ1-4	TRBD1	-	CASSRDRTPPKLFF	TGTGCCAGCTCACGGGACAGGACTCCCCCAAAACTGTTTTTT
TRBV5-1	TRBJ1-5	-	-	CASSLSGDGNQPQHF	TGCGCCAGCAGCTTGTCGGGGGACGGGAATCAGCCCCAGCATTTT
TRBV2	TRBJ1-2	TRBD1	-	CASFDRDYGYTF	TGTGCCAGCTTTGACAGGGACTATGGCTACACCTTC
TRBV25-1	TRBJ1-2	TRBD1	-	CASSESDRGSYGYTF	TGTGCCAGCAGTGAATCCGACAGGGGATCCTATGGCTACACCTTC
TRBV24-1	TRBJ2-7	TRBD2	-	CATSDSREGLAVHEQYF	TGTGCCACCAGTGATTCCCGGGAGGGACTAGCGGTACACGAGCAGTACTTC
TRBV28	TRBJ2-7	-	-	CASSLKTYYEQYF	TGTGCCAGCAGTTTGAAAACATACTACGAGCAGTACTTC
TRBV28	TRBJ2-1	TRBD2	-	CASSSSGLARMNEQFF	TGTGCCAGCAGTTCGTCGGGACTAGCGAGGATGAATGAGCAGTTCTTC
TRBV6-5	TRBJ2-4	-	few	CASSYPGRGTKNIQYF	TGTGCCAGCAGTTACCCCGGTCGGGGAACCAAAAACATTCAGTACTTC
TRBV6-5	TRBJ2-3	-	-	CASSYSRRTDTQYF	TGTGCCAGCAGTTACTCGCGCCGCACAGATACGCAGTATTTT
TRBV7-9	TRBJ2-5	TRBD2	-	CASSSQTSGETQYF	TGTGCCAGCAGCTCCCAGACTAGCGGAGAGACCCAGTACTTC
TRBV7-6	TRBJ2-5	TRBD1	-	CASSLTGQAQGETQYF	TGTGCCAGCAGCTTGACCGGACAGGCGCAGGGGGAGACCCAGTACTTC
TRBV6-4	TRBJ2-3	TRBD2	-	CASSDSTGGLRF	TGTGCCAGCAGTGACTCGACGGGAGGGCTGAGATTT
TRBV28	TRBJ2-1	-	few	CASRSLTWQFF	TGTGCCAGCAGAAGCCTAACGTGGCAGTTCTTC
TRBV28	TRBJ2-5	-	-	CASSLFLDGGGETQYF	TGTGCCAGCAGTTTATTCCTGGACGGGGGTGGGGAGACCCAGTACTTC
TRBV4-2	TRBJ2-7	TRBD2	-	CASSQETSSYEQYF	TGTGCCAGCAGCCAAGAGACTAGCAGCTACGAGCAGTACTTC
TRBV28	TRBJ2-7	TRBD2	-	CASSPSAGPPYEQYF	TGTGCCAGCAGTCCATCAGCGGGGCCCCCCTACGAGCAGTACTTC
TRBV19	TRBJ1-1	-	-	CASMRGGERIPEAFF	TGTGCCAGTATGAGGGGGGGCGAACGGATACCTGAAGCTTTCTTT
TRBV28	TRBJ2-1	TRBD1	-	CASSQAPLTGSFLYNEQFF	TGTGCCAGCAGCCAAGCCCCCCTGACAGGGTCTTTTCTGTACAATGAGCAGTTCTTC
TRBV27	TRBJ2-1	-	-	CASSLDAGGQRYNEQFF	TGTGCCAGCAGTTTAGACGCGGGGGGACAGCGTTACAATGAGCAGTTCTTC
TRBV2	TRBJ2-1	TRBD2	-	CASSGTGGLNEQFF	TGTGCCAGCAGTGGAACGGGGGGGCTTAATGAGCAGTTCTTC
TRBV5-1	TRBJ1-5	-	-	CASSPGGRDQPQHF	TGCGCCAGCAGCCCTGGAGGGAGGGATCAGCCCCAGCATTTT
TRBV6-2/TRBV6-3	TRBJ2-5	TRBD2	-	CASSYASGGEETQYF	TGTGCCAGCAGTTACGCTAGCGGGGGGGAAGAGACCCAGTACTTC
TRBV5-1	TRBJ2-7	TRBD1	-	CASSTGTDGPYEQYF	TGCGCCAGCAGCACTGGGACAGACGGACCCTACGAGCAGTACTTC
TRBV14	TRBJ2-1	TRBD2	-	CASSRTSGTYNEQFF	TGTGCCAGCAGCCGGACTAGCGGGACCTACAATGAGCAGTTCTTC
TRBV2	TRBJ1-1	-	once	CASSEESTEAFF	TGTGCCAGCAGTGAAGAGAGCACTGAAGCTTTCTTT
TRBV7-2	TRBJ1-6	-	few	CASSLSNRPNYNSPLHF	TGTGCCAGCAGCTTATCAAACAGGCCCAATTATAATTCACCCCTCCACTTT
TRBV28	TRBJ1-3	-	many	CASSSLRGPSGNTIYF	TGTGCCAGCAGTTCTCTCAGGGGCCCCTCTGGAAACACCATATATTTT
TRBV27	TRBJ2-1	TRBD2	-	CASSSTSGGPGEQFF	TGTGCCAGCAGTTCAACTAGCGGGGGCCCGGGCGAGCAGTTCTTC
TRBV6-2/TRBV6-3	TRBJ1-2	-	once	CASSQPPNYGYTF	TGTGCCAGCAGCCAGCCTCCTAACTATGGCTACACCTTC